This T cell receptor (beta chain) emerged from a study of blood T cells in healthy people across ages. Broader study findings: Versus aged donors, long-lived donors had higher diversity and more naive CD4+ cells.

Combining a sample-barcoded 5' primer with a J-beta primer mix, a second PCR ran for roughly 7 to 11 cycles. Each cDNA molecule was tagged by a template-switch adaptor with 12 random nucleotides. Each CDR3 protein is one row after TCRdb ran MiXCR on the 5' RACE reads. The sample consists of 1.5 million to 2 million distinct CDR3 sequences, around 50% of them appearing once. Comment on this clonotype: Its cognate antigen is unknown.

Donors each provided approximately 9.6 milliliters of peripheral blood. The source of this sequence is a middle-aged woman in good health. The sequenced sample was blood.

CDR3 in amino acids: CATLESGQGYGYTF. CDR3 DNA sequence: TGTGCCACTCTCGAATCGGGACAGGGGTACGGCTACACCTTC. V is TRBV15 and J is TRBJ1-2, with 10 bases fitting TRBD1. Losses at the gene ends were 9 bases for V and 8 bases for J; bases not matched to a gene: 12. CDR3 length equals 14 residues. CDR1 LNHNV and CDR2 YYDKDF come from the germline V gene (reference sequence).